The clone carrying this T cell receptor beta chain was detected many times. This sample stems from a study of Graves' ophthalmopathy and Graves' hyperthyroidism. Study-wide background: Peripheral blood sampling preceded any treatment and occurred at initial diagnosis.

As the template, RNA transcripts were used to amplify TCR beta CDR3 regions. First-round RT-PCR employed HTBI primers, with a second-round multiplex PCR after it. Each CDR3 protein gets one entry after TCRdb re-called the multiplex PCR reads with MiXCR. The sample lists about half a million distinct CDR3 sequences, about 15% occurring once. The TCR comes from a young woman with Graves' ophthalmopathy. Material: blood.

This chain's CDR3 is CASSHPPEGIRAYEQYF. CDR3 coding DNA: TGTGCCAGCAGCCACCCCCCCGAGGGGATAAGGGCCTACGAGCAGTACTTC. V is TRBV2 and J is TRBJ2-7; D possibly matches TRBD1 or TRBD2 (5 bases each). Trimming removed 6 bases from V and 2 bases from J, with 23 bases in between. Looked up from germline, CDR1 is SNHLY and CDR2 is FYNNEI. The CDR3 consists of 17 residues. The full variable domain, rest sourced from reference TRBV2 and TRBJ2-7, is EPEVTQTPSHQVTQMGQEVILRCVPISNHLYFYWYRQILGQKVEFLVSFYNNEISEKSEIFDDQFSVERPDGSNFTLKIRSTKLEDSAMYFCASSHPPEGIRAYEQYFGPGTRLTVT.